This TCR beta chain was captured by sequencing in a study of blood T cells in healthy people across ages (dated by TCRdb to 2015 to 2017). Background on the whole study: Template switching captured roughly one uniquely barcoded TCR beta cDNA molecule per two T cells in model experiments. Age-related changes in TCR beta repertoire diversity were measured in the study by deep sequencing normalized with unique cDNA molecular identifiers. The donors were divided into four age groups: young (average around 15 years), middle-aged (roughly 40), aged (62) and long-lived (roughly 82). To avoid experimental bias, donors of different ages were spread randomly across the sequencing lanes. Two additional independent replicas of 1 million unique cDNA reads from the same blood draw were analyzed for two donors (one aged 18 to 30 and one aged 80 or older). What the research found in general, with its limitations: Bulk unsorted PBMC profiling prevented conclusive comparison of naive and antigen-experienced compartments. Compared with the aged group, the long-lived group had more naive CD4+ T cells, fewer expanded clones and increased TCR diversity, suggesting age selection. Observed TCR beta diversity per million T cells fell roughly linearly with age, and a significant reduction was already apparent by age about 43. The percentage of naive T cells measured by flow cytometry correlated strongly with observed TCR beta diversity. Because donor CMV infection status was unknown, age-related changes in expanded clonotypes were potentially confounded. Total diversity estimates from one million sequenced T cells were considered lower bounds and underestimates.

Libraries were prepared through 5' RACE. The sequencer was an Illumina HiSeq 2500. A second PCR of about 6 to 11 cycles was performed with a sample-barcoded 5' primer and a J-beta primer mix. Each TCR beta cDNA molecule received a unique molecular identifier from a template-switch 5' adaptor carrying 12 random nucleotides. At least 2.5 million CDR3-containing paired-end reads were obtained from each sample. First-strand cDNA synthesis was performed from all RNA using the Mint cDNA synthesis kit, with priming by a TRBC-specific oligonucleotide. All cDNA was treated with uracil-DNA glycosylase and then went through a first 18-cycle PCR with the universal primers M1SS and BC2_uni_R. The authors' analysis ran thus. For normalization, 1 million high-quality reads, each with a distinct molecular identifier, were randomly selected from each sample. Reads with shared molecular identifiers were discarded instead of being binned into consensus sequences. CDR3 identification, clonotype clustering and error correction used MiTCR with a Q25 quality threshold and the strictest error-elimination algorithm. A nonparametric unseen species model with Euler transformation was used to estimate a lower bound on total TCR beta diversity. TCRdb ran its own pipeline on the public reads, namely fastp trimming at Q25 and MiXCR clone calling, and kept in-frame beta chains. Entries that share a CDR3 protein sequence are merged under the most common genes and DNA. For this entry, the V and J calls and clone size follow TCRdb and not the study's own pipeline. For this sample there are about 1 million distinct CDR3 sequences; 40% to 55% appear just once. About 19% of the sample belongs to the ten largest clones.

Ends trimmed: V by 2 bases, J by 10 bases; bases unmatched to a gene: 2. The germline V gene encodes CDR1 DFQATT and CDR2 SNEGSKA (reference sequence). The CDR3 runs 11 residues from the cysteine to the phenylalanine. Just CDR3 DNA is preserved here, 33 bases in frame from base 1. The donors were 40 or so Caucasian individuals from Russia, aged roughly 6 to 90 years, who were systemically healthy. Ten milliliters of peripheral blood were drawn from each donor into EDTA-treated Vacutainer tubes. Ficoll-Paque density-gradient centrifugation was used to isolate PBMCs, with at least 7 million per sample. Total RNA was extracted from PBMCs with Trizol reagent, with at least 6 micrograms obtained per sample. The percentages of naive CD45RAhigh/CD27high T cells were determined by flow cytometry on a PBMC aliquot from every donor. This clonotype was found a few times. Its antigen is currently not known. No base qualities exist here, and no much larger clone lies one base off it.

Sample: blood. The rearrangement combines TRBV20-1 with TRBJ2-4, and TRBD2 matches 7 of the central bases. This TCR was sampled from an older woman in good health. This receptor carries the CDR3 CSARLAEIQYF. The DNA is as follows: TGCAGTGCTAGACTAGCGGAAATTCAGTACTTC.